Given below is one T cell receptor (beta chain) in context. Its antigen is as yet unknown. MiXCR was run by TCRdb on the 5' RACE reads, yielding one entry per CDR3 protein. The sample consists of about 180,000 distinct CDR3 sequences, 16% of them appearing once. This entry belongs to a study of T-cell memory formation after mild COVID-19. Germline V lookup: CDR1 ENHRY, CDR2 SYGVKD. This CDR3 has 14 amino acids. V dropped 3 bases and J dropped 2; count of bases not matched to a gene: 1. Study outcomes and limitations: Clones shrinking between day 15 and 85 showed a balanced CD4/CD8 split, and those that grew later tilted toward CD4+.

Sequenced material: PBMCs or a T cell subset sorted from them (not recorded which). The J gene is TRBJ2-5, the V gene TRBV10-3, with 9 bases lining up with TRBD1. This TCR came from an adult woman who had mild COVID-19 (a few samples of this study predate the infection). Cell type and time point are not known. CDR3 sequence: CAISDGQGQETQYF. The CDR3 DNA reads TGTGCCATCAGTGACGGACAGGGGCAAGAGACCCAGTACTTC.